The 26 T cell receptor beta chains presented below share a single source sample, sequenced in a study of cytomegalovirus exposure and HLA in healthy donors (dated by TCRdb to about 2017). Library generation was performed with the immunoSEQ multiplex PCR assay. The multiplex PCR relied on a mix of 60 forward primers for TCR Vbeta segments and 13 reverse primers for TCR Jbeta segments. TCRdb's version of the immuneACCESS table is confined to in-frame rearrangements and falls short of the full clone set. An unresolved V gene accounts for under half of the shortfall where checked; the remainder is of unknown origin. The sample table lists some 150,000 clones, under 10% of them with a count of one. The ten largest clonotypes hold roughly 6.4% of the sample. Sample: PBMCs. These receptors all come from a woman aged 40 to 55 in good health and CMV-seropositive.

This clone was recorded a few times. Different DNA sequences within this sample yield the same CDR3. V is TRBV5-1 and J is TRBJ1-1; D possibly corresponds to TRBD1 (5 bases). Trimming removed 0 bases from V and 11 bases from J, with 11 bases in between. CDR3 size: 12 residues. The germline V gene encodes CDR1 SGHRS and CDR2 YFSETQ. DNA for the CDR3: TGCGCCAGCAGCTTGGCCGGGGGTACGGCTTTCTTT. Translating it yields CASSLAGGTAFF.

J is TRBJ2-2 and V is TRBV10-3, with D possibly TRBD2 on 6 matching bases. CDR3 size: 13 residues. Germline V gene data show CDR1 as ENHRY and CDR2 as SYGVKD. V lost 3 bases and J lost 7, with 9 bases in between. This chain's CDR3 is CAISDVGGGELFF. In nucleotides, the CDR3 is TGTGCCATCAGTGATGTCGGGGGCGGGGAGCTGTTTTTT.

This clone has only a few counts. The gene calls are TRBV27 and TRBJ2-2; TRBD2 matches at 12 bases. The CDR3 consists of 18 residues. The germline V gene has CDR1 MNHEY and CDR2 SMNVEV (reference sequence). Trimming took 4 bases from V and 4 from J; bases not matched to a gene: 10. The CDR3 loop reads CASSYRLAGGLRTGELFF. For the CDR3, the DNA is TGTGCCAGCAGTTATCGGCTAGCGGGGGGGCTGCGCACCGGGGAGCTGTTTTTT.

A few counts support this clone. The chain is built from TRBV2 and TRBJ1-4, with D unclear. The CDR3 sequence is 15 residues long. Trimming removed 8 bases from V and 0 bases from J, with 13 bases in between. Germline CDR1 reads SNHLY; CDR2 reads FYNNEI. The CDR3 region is CASGRPEATNEKLFF. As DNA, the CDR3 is TGTGCCAGCGGCCGACCAGAGGCAACTAATGAAAAACTGTTTTTT.

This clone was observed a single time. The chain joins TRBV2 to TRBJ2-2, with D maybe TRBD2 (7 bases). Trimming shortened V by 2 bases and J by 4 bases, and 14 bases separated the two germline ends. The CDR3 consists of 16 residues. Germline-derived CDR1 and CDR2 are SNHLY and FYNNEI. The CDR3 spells CASSERGGEVTGELFF. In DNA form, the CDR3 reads TGTGCCAGCAGTGAAAGGGGGGGCGAGGTCACCGGGGAGCTGTTTTTT.

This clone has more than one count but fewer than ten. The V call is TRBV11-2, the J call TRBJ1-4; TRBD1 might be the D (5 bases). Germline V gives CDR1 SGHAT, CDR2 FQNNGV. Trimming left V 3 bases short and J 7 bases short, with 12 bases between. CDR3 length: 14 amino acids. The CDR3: CASSFGGWGEKLFF. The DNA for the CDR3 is TGTGCCAGCAGCTTCGGGGGTTGGGGTGAAAAACTGTTTTTT.

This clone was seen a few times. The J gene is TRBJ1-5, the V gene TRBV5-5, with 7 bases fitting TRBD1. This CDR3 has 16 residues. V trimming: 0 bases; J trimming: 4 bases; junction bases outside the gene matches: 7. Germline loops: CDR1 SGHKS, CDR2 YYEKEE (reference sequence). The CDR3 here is CASSLAGTAANQPQHF. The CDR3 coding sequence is TGTGCCAGCAGCTTGGCCGGGACAGCCGCGAATCAGCCCCAGCATTTT. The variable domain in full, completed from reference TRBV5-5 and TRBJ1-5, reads DAGVTQSPTHLIKTRGQQVTLRCSPISGHKSVSWYQQVLGQGPQFIFQYYEKEERGRGNFPDRFSARQFPNYSSELNVNALLLGDSALYLCASSLAGTAANQPQHFGDGTRLSIL.

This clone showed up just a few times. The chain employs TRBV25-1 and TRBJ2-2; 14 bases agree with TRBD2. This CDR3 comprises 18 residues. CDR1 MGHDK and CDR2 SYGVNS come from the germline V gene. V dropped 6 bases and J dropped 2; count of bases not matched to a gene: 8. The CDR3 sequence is CASRGLAGGRSNTGELFF. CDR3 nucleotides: TGTGCCAGCAGAGGACTAGCGGGGGGCCGATCCAACACCGGGGAGCTGTTTTTT.

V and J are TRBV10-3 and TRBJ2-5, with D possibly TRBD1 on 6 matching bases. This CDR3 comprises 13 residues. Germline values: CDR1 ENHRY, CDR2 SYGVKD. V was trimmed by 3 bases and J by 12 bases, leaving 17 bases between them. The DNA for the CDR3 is TGTGCCATCAGTGAAGGTGGGGGCGGGCCCGAGTACTTC. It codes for CAISEGGGGPEYF.

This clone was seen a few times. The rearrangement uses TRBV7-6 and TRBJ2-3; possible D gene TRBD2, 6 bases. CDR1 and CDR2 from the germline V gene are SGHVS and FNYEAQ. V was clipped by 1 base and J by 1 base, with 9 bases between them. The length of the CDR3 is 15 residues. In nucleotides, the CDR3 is TGTGCCAGCAGCTTAGAGGCTAGCGGCACAGATACGCAGTATTTT. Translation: CASSLEASGTDTQYF.

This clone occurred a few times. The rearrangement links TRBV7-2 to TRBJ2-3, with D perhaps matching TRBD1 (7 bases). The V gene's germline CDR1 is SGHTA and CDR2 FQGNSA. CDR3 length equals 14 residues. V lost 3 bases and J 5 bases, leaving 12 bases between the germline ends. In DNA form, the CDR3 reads TGTGCCAGCAGCTTCCAGGGGGGCGGAGATACGCAGTATTTT. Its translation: CASSFQGGGDTQYF.

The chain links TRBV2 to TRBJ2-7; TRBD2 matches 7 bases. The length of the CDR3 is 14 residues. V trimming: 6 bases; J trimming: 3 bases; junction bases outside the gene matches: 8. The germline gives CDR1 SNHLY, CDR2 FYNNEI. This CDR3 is CASSEAGDIYEQYF. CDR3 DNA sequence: TGTGCCAGCAGCGAGGCGGGGGATATCTACGAGCAGTACTTC. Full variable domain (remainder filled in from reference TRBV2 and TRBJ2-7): EPEVTQTPSHQVTQMGQEVILRCVPISNHLYFYWYRQILGQKVEFLVSFYNNEISEKSEIFDDQFSVERPDGSNFTLKIRSTKLEDSAMYFCASSEAGDIYEQYFGPGTRLTVT.

The CDR3 coding sequence is TGTGCCAGCAGTTTCCAGGTGAACACTGAAGCTTTCTTT. Its translation: CASSFQVNTEAFF. The genes are TRBV6-1 and TRBJ1-1; D remains ambiguous. The V and J ends lost 5 bases and 0 bases respectively, with 7 bases between them. CDR3 size: 13 residues. The germline V gene has CDR1 MNHNS and CDR2 SASEGT.

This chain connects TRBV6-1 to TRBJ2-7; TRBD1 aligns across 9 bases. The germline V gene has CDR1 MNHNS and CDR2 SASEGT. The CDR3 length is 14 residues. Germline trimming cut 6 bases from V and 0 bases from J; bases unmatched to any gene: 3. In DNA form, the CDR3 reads TGTGCCAGCAGCACAGGGGGCAGCTCCTACGAGCAGTACTTC. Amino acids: CASSTGGSSYEQYF.

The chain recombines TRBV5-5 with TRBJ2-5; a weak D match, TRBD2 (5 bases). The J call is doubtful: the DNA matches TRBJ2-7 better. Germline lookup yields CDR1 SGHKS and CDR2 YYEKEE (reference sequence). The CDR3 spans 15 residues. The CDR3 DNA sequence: TGTGCCAGCACCTTCTCGTTCGGGATCGTGGACGAGCAGTACTTC. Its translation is CASTFSFGIVDEQYF.

CDR3 region: CASSPQGRNTEAFF. CDR3 bases: TGTGCCAGCAGCCCCCAGGGCAGAAACACTGAAGCTTTCTTT. This chain connects TRBV7-9 to TRBJ1-1; possibly TRBD1 for D (5 bases). The germline V gene encodes CDR1 SEHNR and CDR2 FQNEAQ (reference sequence). The V and J ends lost 5 bases and 2 bases respectively, with 12 bases between them. The CDR3 spans 14 residues.

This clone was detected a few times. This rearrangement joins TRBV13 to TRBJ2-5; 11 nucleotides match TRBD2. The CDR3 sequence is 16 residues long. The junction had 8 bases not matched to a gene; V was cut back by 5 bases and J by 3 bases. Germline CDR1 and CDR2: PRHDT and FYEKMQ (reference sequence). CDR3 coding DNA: TGTGCCAGCAGCACAAGACTAGCGGGGCGAGAAGAGACCCAGTACTTC. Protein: CASSTRLAGREETQYF.

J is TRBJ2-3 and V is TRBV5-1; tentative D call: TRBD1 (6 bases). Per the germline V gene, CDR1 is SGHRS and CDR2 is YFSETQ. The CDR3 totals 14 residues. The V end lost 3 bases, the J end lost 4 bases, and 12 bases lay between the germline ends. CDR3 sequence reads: CASSSQGEADTQYF. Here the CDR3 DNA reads TGCGCCAGCAGCTCACAGGGAGAGGCAGATACGCAGTATTTT.

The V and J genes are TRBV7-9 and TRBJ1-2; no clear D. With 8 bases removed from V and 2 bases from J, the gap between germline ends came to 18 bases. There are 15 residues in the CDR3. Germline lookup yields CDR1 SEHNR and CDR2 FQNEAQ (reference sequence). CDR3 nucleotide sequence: TGTGCCAGCCAGCCTCCGTTCCCGGGAAACTATGGCTACACCTTC. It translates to CASQPPFPGNYGYTF. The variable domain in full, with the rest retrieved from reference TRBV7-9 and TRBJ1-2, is DTGVSQNPRHKITKRGQNVTFRCDPISEHNRLYWYRQTLGQGPEFLTYFQNEAQLEKSRLLSDRFSAERPKGSFSTLEIQRTEQGDSAMYLCASQPPFPGNYGYTFGSGTRLTVV.

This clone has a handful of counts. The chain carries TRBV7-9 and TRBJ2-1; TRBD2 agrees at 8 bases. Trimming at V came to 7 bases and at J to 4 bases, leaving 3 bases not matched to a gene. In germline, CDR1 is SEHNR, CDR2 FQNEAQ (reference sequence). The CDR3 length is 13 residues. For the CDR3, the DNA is TGTGCCAGCAACACGGGGGGGTACAATGAGCAGTTCTTC. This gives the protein CASNTGGYNEQFF.

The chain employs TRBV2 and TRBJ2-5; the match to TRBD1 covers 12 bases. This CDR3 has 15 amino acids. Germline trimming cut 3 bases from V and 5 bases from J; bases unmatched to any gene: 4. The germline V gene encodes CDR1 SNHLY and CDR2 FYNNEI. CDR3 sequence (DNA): TGTGCCAGCAGTGAGGGACAGGGGGCATGGGAGACCCAGTACTTC. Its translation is CASSEGQGAWETQYF.

The CDR3 protein is CASSLPRGGGEQYF. The CDR3 bases are TGTGCCAGCAGCCTACCCCGGGGGGGCGGCGAGCAGTACTTC. The chain uses TRBV5-5 and TRBJ2-7; 8 positions agree with TRBD2. V shed 4 bases, J shed 6 bases, and the junction held 9 bases outside the gene matches. The CDR3 has 14 amino acids. Germline assignment: CDR1 SGHKS and CDR2 YYEKEE (reference sequence).

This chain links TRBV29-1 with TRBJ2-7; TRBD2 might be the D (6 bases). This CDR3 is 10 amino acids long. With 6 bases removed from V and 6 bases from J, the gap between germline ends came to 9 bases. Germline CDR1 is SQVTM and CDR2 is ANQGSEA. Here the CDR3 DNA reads TGCAGCGTACGCGGGACCGAGCAGTACTTC. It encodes CSVRGTEQYF.

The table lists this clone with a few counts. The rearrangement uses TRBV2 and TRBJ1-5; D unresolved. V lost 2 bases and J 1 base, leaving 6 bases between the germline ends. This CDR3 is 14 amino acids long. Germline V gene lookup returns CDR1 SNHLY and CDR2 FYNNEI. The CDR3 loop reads CASSEHSSNQPQHF. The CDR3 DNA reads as TGTGCCAGCAGTGAACACAGCAGCAATCAGCCCCAGCATTTT.

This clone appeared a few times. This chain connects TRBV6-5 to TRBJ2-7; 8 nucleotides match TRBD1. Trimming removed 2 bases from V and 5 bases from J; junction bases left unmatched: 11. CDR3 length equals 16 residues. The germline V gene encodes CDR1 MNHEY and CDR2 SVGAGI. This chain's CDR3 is CASSYPPPAGGDEQYF. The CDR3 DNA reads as TGTGCCAGCAGTTACCCGCCCCCCGCAGGGGGCGACGAGCAGTACTTC.

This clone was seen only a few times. Here the CDR3 reads CASSFTGDSPLHF. CDR3 DNA: TGTGCCAGCAGCTTTACAGGGGATTCACCCCTCCACTTT. The chain has TRBV7-9 and TRBJ1-6; 7 bases are shared with TRBD1. The CDR3 totals 13 residues. Germline loops: CDR1 SEHNR, CDR2 FQNEAQ (reference sequence). Unmatched junction bases numbered 1, after V lost 3 bases and J lost 8 bases.